This entry lists 30 T cell receptor beta chains sequenced from one sample in a study of blood T cells in healthy people across ages. The second PCR ran roughly 7 to 11 cycles with a sample-barcoded 5' primer and J-beta primers. TCRdb fed the 5' RACE reads into MiXCR, producing one record per CDR3 protein. The repertoire has about 1.1 million distinct CDR3 sequences, around two fifths of them found once; the top ten carry around 13%. Source material: blood. The receptors derive from a man younger than 35 in good health.

The V gene is TRBV20-1, the J gene TRBJ1-4, with D maybe TRBD1 (6 bases). V shed 6 bases and J shed 7 bases, with 21 bases lying between them. Germline V gene lookup returns CDR1 DFQATT and CDR2 SNEGSKA (reference sequence). The CDR3 covers 15 residues. The CDR3 here is CSARPAGTLGEKLFF. As DNA, the CDR3 is TGCAGTGCCCGCCCCGCCGGGACACTGGGTGAAAAACTGTTTTTT.

This clonotype has a handful of counts. The V gene is TRBV4-1, the J gene TRBJ2-2; either TRBD1 or TRBD2 may supply D (7 bases each). V lost 0 bases, J lost 5 bases, and 16 bases lay in between. This CDR3 spans 17 amino acids. Germline lookup yields CDR1 MGHRA and CDR2 YSYEKL. The CDR3 region is CASSQDLTGEGTGELFF. The CDR3 nucleotides read TGCGCCAGCAGCCAAGATCTTACAGGGGAGGGGACCGGGGAGCTGTTTTTT.

The rearrangement links TRBV11-1 to TRBJ1-1; D call uncertain. The CDR3 spans 15 residues. Trimming took 5 bases from V and 1 from J, leaving 14 bases between them. Germline V gene data show CDR1 as SGHAT and CDR2 as FQDESV (reference sequence). The CDR3 spells CASSPPPEGNTEAFF. CDR3 bases: TGTGCCAGCAGCCCACCCCCGGAGGGGAACACTGAAGCTTTCTTT.

The chain has TRBV9 and TRBJ2-2, with unresolved D. The length of the CDR3 is 15 residues. Germline lookup yields CDR1 SGDLS and CDR2 YYNGEE. V was trimmed by 2 bases and J by 9 bases, leaving 17 bases between them. The CDR3 coding sequence is TGTGCCAGCAGCGTCAAGGACCATCTGGCCAGGGAGCTGTTTTTT. It specifies CASSVKDHLARELFF. The variable domain in full, completed from reference TRBV9 and TRBJ2-2, reads DSGVTQTPKHLITATGQRVTLRCSPRSGDLSVYWYQQSLDQGLQFLIQYYNGEERAKGNILERFSAQQFPDLHSELNLSSLELGDSALYFCASSVKDHLARELFFGEGSRLTVL.

This rearrangement joins TRBV6-2 or TRBV6-3 to TRBJ1-1, with 8 bases matching TRBD1. Germline V CDR1 and CDR2: MNHEY, SVGEGT. The CDR3 sequence is 13 residues long. The ends lost 2 bases at V and 7 bases at J; junction bases unmatched: 3. CDR3 coding DNA: TGTGCCAGCAGTTACGGACAGGGAGTTGAAGCTTTCTTT. Its translation: CASSYGQGVEAFF.

The rearrangement uses TRBV5-4 and TRBJ1-1; D might be TRBD1 (5 bases). The CDR3 has 13 residues. Germline assignment: CDR1 SGHNT and CDR2 YYREEE (reference sequence). V was clipped by 7 bases and J by 3 bases, with 13 bases between them. DNA of the CDR3: TGTGCCAGCGGAGGGGAGCGATACACTGAAGCTTTCTTT. Translated, it gives CASGGERYTEAFF.

The V call is TRBV4-2, the J call TRBJ2-5; 7 bases are shared with TRBD2. With 0 bases clipped from V and 5 bases from J, the junction kept 3 bases outside the gene matches. Per germline, CDR1 LGHNA and CDR2 YNFKEQ. This CDR3 is 14 amino acids long. The CDR3 DNA is TGTGCCAGCAGCCAAGAGGGAGGGTTGGAGACCCAGTACTTC. Amino acid sequence: CASSQEGGLETQYF.

This clonotype was detected only a few times. The J gene is TRBJ2-1, the V gene TRBV4-3, with D perhaps being TRBD1 or TRBD2 (6 bases each). The V end was cut by 0 bases, the J end by 10 bases, with 22 bases between. The CDR3 is 17 amino acids. Germline lookup yields CDR1 LGHNA and CDR2 YSLEER. The CDR3 reads CASSQDMDGGPWGEQFF. The CDR3 DNA reads TGCGCCAGCAGCCAAGATATGGACGGGGGCCCATGGGGGGAGCAGTTCTTC.

V and J are TRBV7-2 and TRBJ2-7, with TRBD1 matching over 11 bases. Trimming removed 5 bases from V and 7 bases from J; junction bases left unmatched: 16. Looked up from germline, CDR1 is SGHTA and CDR2 is FQGNSA. The CDR3 is 17 amino acids. The CDR3 region is CASSIQIGQGAYNEQYF. In nucleotides, the CDR3 is TGTGCCAGCAGCATCCAAATCGGACAGGGGGCCTACAATGAGCAGTACTTC.

The genes are TRBV4-1 and TRBJ1-4; D is uncertain. Germline CDR1 MGHRA, CDR2 YSYEKL. Trimming left V 1 base short and J 6 bases short, with 6 bases between. This CDR3 has 13 amino acids. The CDR3 is CASSQGLHEKLFF. The CDR3 DNA reads TGCGCCAGCAGCCAAGGGTTACATGAAAAACTGTTTTTT.

The chain couples TRBV4-2 to TRBJ2-1; D call uncertain. Germline V gene sequence: CDR1 LGHNA, CDR2 YNFKEQ. The CDR3 contains 16 residues. Trimming took 0 bases from V and 0 from J, leaving 9 bases between them. This CDR3 is CASSQEGVSSYNEQFF. The CDR3 nucleotides read TGTGCCAGCAGCCAAGAAGGCGTCAGCTCCTACAATGAGCAGTTCTTC.

V is TRBV9 and J is TRBJ2-1; TRBD2 agrees at 7 bases. The CDR3 loop spans 15 amino acids. The germline CDR1 and CDR2 sequences are SGDLS and YYNGEE. J was trimmed by 11 bases and V by 3 bases; bases with no gene match: 14. CDR3 loop: CASSGGGALNEKQFF. The CDR3, as DNA: TGTGCCAGCAGCGGGGGAGGGGCCCTCAATGAGAAGCAGTTCTTC.

This clonotype was picked up a small number of times. The chain is built from TRBV3-1 and TRBJ1-1; tentatively, D is TRBD1 (6 bases). This CDR3 comprises 17 residues. The ends were cut back, 6 bases at V and 1 base at J, with 21 bases in the middle. The germline V gene has CDR1 LGHDT and CDR2 YNNKEL (reference sequence). CDR3 coding DNA: TGTGCCAGCAGTCAAAAAAGGCGGGACACTGAGAACACTGAAGCTTTCTTT. Its protein product is CASSQKRRDTENTEAFF. The variable domain in full, completed from reference TRBV3-1 and TRBJ1-1, reads DTAVSQTPKYLVTQMGNDKSIKCEQNLGHDTMYWYKQDSKKFLKIMFSYNNKELIINETVPNRFSPKSPDKAHLNLHINSLELGDSAVYFCASSQKRRDTENTEAFFGQGTRLTVV.

This chain uses TRBV6-2 or TRBV6-3 with TRBJ1-1, with 9 bases lining up with TRBD1. With V trimmed by 2 bases and J by 0 bases, 4 bases remained unmatched. This CDR3 is 16 amino acids long. Germline V CDR1 and CDR2: MNHEY, SVGEGT. This CDR3 reads CASSYVTGGLNTEAFF. As DNA, the CDR3 is TGTGCCAGCAGTTACGTGACAGGGGGGTTGAACACTGAAGCTTTCTTT.

This clonotype was observed a few times. The chain combines TRBV27 with TRBJ1-5; TRBD1 agrees at 8 bases. Trimming cost V 4 bases and J 3 bases; bases outside gene matches: 5. Germline V gene lookup returns CDR1 MNHEY and CDR2 SMNVEV (reference sequence). This CDR3 has 15 residues. The CDR3: CASSSGTGTNQPQHF. Written as DNA, the CDR3 is TGTGCCAGCAGTTCCGGGACAGGTACCAATCAGCCCCAGCATTTT.

V gene TRBV20-1 combines with J gene TRBJ1-2, with 10 positions matching TRBD1. Trimming cost V 2 bases and J 4 bases; bases outside gene matches: 10. Germline loops: CDR1 DFQATT, CDR2 SNEGSKA (reference sequence). The CDR3 is 16 amino acids. CDR3 sequence: CSARRNGQGESYGYTF. As DNA, the CDR3 is TGCAGTGCTAGACGTAATGGACAGGGGGAAAGCTATGGCTACACCTTC.

This clonotype has just a few counts. The rearrangement uses TRBV12-3 or TRBV12-4 and TRBJ1-5, with D possibly matching TRBD1 (6 bases). The V end was cut by 1 base, the J end by 2 bases, with 12 bases between. The CDR3 has 16 residues. CDR3 sequence (DNA): TGTGCCAGCAGTTTAGAGGGGGGCTGGGGCAATCAGCCCCAGCATTTT. This gives the protein CASSLEGGWGNQPQHF.

This clonotype was found a few times. V is TRBV10-3 and J is TRBJ1-5; no clear D. Between the trimmed V and J ends, which lost 3 bases and 0 bases, there was a span of 18 bases. Germline CDR1 and CDR2: ENHRY and SYGVKD. The CDR3 contains 18 residues. In nucleotides, the CDR3 is TGTGCCATCAGTGATGTGCCCCGGGCAGATCATAGCAATCAGCCCCAGCATTTT. As protein: CAISDVPRADHSNQPQHF.

This clonotype was recorded a few times. The chain joins TRBV6-2 or TRBV6-3 to TRBJ1-1, with D maybe TRBD1 (5 bases). Trimming left V 2 bases short and J 5 bases short, with 15 bases between. In germline, CDR1 is MNHEY, CDR2 SVGEGT. CDR3 size: 15 residues. For the CDR3, the DNA is TGTGCCAGCAGTTACCCTCACGGGGGTGGGACTGAAGCTTTCTTT. Protein product: CASSYPHGGGTEAFF.

V is TRBV6-2 or TRBV6-3 and J is TRBJ1-2; 9 bases are shared with TRBD1. The germline CDR1 and CDR2 sequences are MNHEY and SVGEGT. This CDR3 spans 16 amino acids. Unmatched junction bases numbered 16, after V lost 10 bases and J lost 4 bases. CDR3 loop: CATLRTGDRLPYGYTF. CDR3 coding DNA: TGTGCCACCCTGAGGACAGGGGACCGTCTACCCTATGGCTACACCTTC.

Only a few counts were recorded for this clonotype. The CDR3 loop reads CASSYRGRGSYGYTF. The CDR3, as DNA: TGTGCCAGCAGTTACAGGGGCAGGGGGTCCTATGGCTACACCTTC. V is TRBV6-5 and J is TRBJ1-2; TRBD1 matches at 7 bases. The CDR3 contains 15 residues. Per the germline V gene, CDR1 is MNHEY and CDR2 is SVGAGI. Trimming removed 2 bases from V and 4 bases from J; junction bases left unmatched: 7.

This chain connects TRBV21-1 to TRBJ2-4; TRBD1, as called in the table, went unchecked against the DNA. TRBV21-1 is given as a pseudogene. This CDR3 is 17 amino acids long. The CDR3 DNA is TGTGCCAGCAGCAAACCTAAACGGCGGGGCGACAAAAACATTCAGTACTTC. It is translated as CASSKPKRRGDKNIQYF.

In this sample, this clonotype turned up once. This chain links TRBV12-3 or TRBV12-4 with TRBJ1-1; tentative D call: TRBD1 (5 bases). This CDR3 region has 15 residues. Trimming removed 5 bases from V and 3 bases from J, with 16 bases in between. CDR3 sequence reads: CASSLWGDLYTEAFF. DNA of the CDR3: TGTGCCAGCAGTCTCTGGGGGGACCTTTACACTGAAGCTTTCTTT.

This clonotype was seen a handful of times. The genes are TRBV10-3 and TRBJ1-1, with TRBD1 matching over 7 bases. This CDR3 region has 14 residues. CDR1 ENHRY and CDR2 SYGVKD come from the germline V gene. The trim removed 6 bases at V and 1 base at J, leaving 5 bases unmatched. The CDR3 reads CAIRTGRENTEAFF. In DNA form, the CDR3 reads TGTGCCATCAGGACAGGGAGAGAGAACACTGAAGCTTTCTTT.

The table lists this clonotype with a few counts. V and J are TRBV12-3 or TRBV12-4 and TRBJ1-2; possibly TRBD1 for D (5 bases). V was trimmed by 5 bases and J by 8 bases, leaving 18 bases between them. The CDR3 extends over 14 amino acids. The CDR3 sequence: CASSRGRMASGYTF. The DNA for the CDR3 is TGTGCCAGCAGTCGGGGACGGATGGCGTCCGGCTACACCTTC.

A note on this clonotype: One base away lies a much larger clone, so this may be a sequencing read error. V usage is TRBV29-1 and J usage is TRBJ2-1, with 7 nucleotides matching TRBD1. Germline V gene data show CDR1 as SQVTM and CDR2 as ANQGSEA. This CDR3 has 13 residues. As DNA, the CDR3 is TGCAGCTTTGATCAGTCAGGGGGCAATGAGCAGTTCTTC. As protein: CSFDQSGGNEQFF.

This clonotype turned up a few times. The chain carries TRBV6-2 or TRBV6-3 and TRBJ1-6; D remains ambiguous. Germline V gene data show CDR1 as MNHEY and CDR2 as SVGEGT. The CDR3 is made up of 14 amino acids. The germline V and J ends were trimmed by 6 bases and 5 bases, with 11 bases remaining between them. CDR3 in amino acids: CASSHGGNNSPLHF. As DNA, the CDR3 is TGTGCCAGCAGCCACGGCGGTAATAATTCACCCCTCCACTTT.

This clonotype was counted only a few times. V usage is TRBV10-3 and J usage is TRBJ2-1; 8 positions agree with TRBD2. This CDR3 has 13 amino acids. The trim removed 9 bases at V and 3 bases at J, leaving 4 bases unmatched. Germline V lookup: CDR1 ENHRY, CDR2 SYGVKD. The CDR3 DNA reads TGTGCCATACGGGGGGGCCTCTACAATGAGCAGTTCTTC. This translates into CAIRGGLYNEQFF.

This clonotype was detected only a few times. The J gene is TRBJ2-1, the V gene TRBV6-2 or TRBV6-3; 11 nucleotides agree with TRBD2. Trimming cost V 4 bases and J 7 bases; bases outside gene matches: 12. This CDR3 contains 17 residues. Germline CDR1 and CDR2: MNHEY and SVGEGT. CDR3: CASSLQLAGAQPNEQFF. The CDR3 nucleotides read TGTGCCAGCAGTTTACAACTAGCGGGGGCGCAACCGAATGAGCAGTTCTTC.

The table lists this clonotype with a few counts. This sequence joins TRBV5-1 and TRBJ2-5; a weak D match, TRBD2 (5 bases). The CDR3 has 13 amino acids. Trimming pared 0 bases from V and 8 bases from J, leaving 11 bases between. CDR1 SGHRS and CDR2 YFSETQ come from the germline V gene. In DNA form, the CDR3 reads TGCGCCAGCAGCTTGGAGACCCGGGATACCCAGTACTTC. It is translated as CASSLETRDTQYF.